This T cell receptor beta chain was obtained from a study of Graves' ophthalmopathy and Graves' hyperthyroidism. Study-level points and caveats: Distinction of ophthalmopathy from stable hyperthyroidism by a 13-signature model reached approximately 89% sensitivity and just under 84% specificity. Among expanded thyroid clonotypes above 0.001 frequency, most also occurred in blood.

At least ten counts were recorded for this clonotype. Its antigen is not known. Amplification targeted the TCR beta CDR3 regions, with RNA transcripts as the source material. The workflow started with a first-round RT-PCR run with HTBI primers and then moved on to a second-round multiplex PCR. TCRdb reprocessed the multiplex PCR reads with MiXCR, giving one entry per CDR3 protein. The top ten hold 9.8% of the sample, which has about 500,000 distinct CDR3 sequences, under 15% seen once. Trimming shortened V by 6 bases and J by 2 bases, and 13 bases separated the two germline ends. The CDR3 extends over 15 amino acids. Germline assignment: CDR1 MNHNS and CDR2 SASEGT.

V and J are TRBV6-1 and TRBJ2-2; either TRBD1 or TRBD2 may fit D (6 bases each). This TCR was sampled from a woman in her twenties or thirties with Graves' ophthalmopathy. The source material was blood. The CDR3 nucleotides are TGTGCCAGCAGGGCGGGACAAGCAAACACCGGGGAGCTGTTTTTT. It codes for CASRAGQANTGELFF.